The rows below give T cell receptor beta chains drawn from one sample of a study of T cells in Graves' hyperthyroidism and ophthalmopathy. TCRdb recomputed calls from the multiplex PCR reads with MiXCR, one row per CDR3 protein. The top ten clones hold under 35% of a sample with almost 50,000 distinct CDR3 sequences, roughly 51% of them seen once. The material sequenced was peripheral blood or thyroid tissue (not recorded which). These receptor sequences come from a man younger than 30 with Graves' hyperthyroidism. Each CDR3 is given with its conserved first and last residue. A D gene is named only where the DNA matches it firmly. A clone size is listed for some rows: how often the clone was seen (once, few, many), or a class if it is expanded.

cdr3_nt: TGTGCCAGCAGCTTTCTTACGGGAGATGTTGCAACTAATGAAAAACTGTTTTTT; cdr3_aa: CASSFLTGDVATNEKLFF; j_call: TRBJ1-4; clone_size: many; v_call: TRBV7-8; cdr3_length: 18; d_call: -
cdr3_nt: TGCGCCAGCAGCTTGGCCCGAGGGGGTGGCGTGTGGGAGACCCAGTACTTC; cdr3_aa: CASSLARGGGVWETQYF; j_call: TRBJ2-5; clone_size: many; v_call: TRBV5-1; cdr3_length: 17; d_call: -
cdr3_nt: TGTGCCATCGCCAGGGGAAACTATGGCTACACCTTC; cdr3_aa: CAIARGNYGYTF; j_call: TRBJ1-2; clone_size: -; v_call: TRBV10-3; cdr3_length: 12; d_call: -
cdr3_nt: TGTGCCAGCAGCGTAGGTCCAGGAGCCAGCTCCTACGAGCAGTACTTC; cdr3_aa: CASSVGPGASSYEQYF; j_call: TRBJ2-7; clone_size: many; v_call: TRBV9; cdr3_length: 16; d_call: -
cdr3_nt: TGCAGCGTGAGGCCCGGGACTAGCGGGAGTACCCACGAGCAGTACTTC; cdr3_aa: CSVRPGTSGSTHEQYF; j_call: TRBJ2-7; clone_size: many; v_call: TRBV29-1; cdr3_length: 16; d_call: TRBD2
cdr3_nt: TGTGCCAGTAGTATGGGCCAAGACTCTGGGGCCAACGTCCTGACTTTC; cdr3_aa: CASSMGQDSGANVLTF; j_call: TRBJ2-6; clone_size: -; v_call: TRBV19; cdr3_length: 16; d_call: -
cdr3_nt: TGTGCCAGCAGCCCCGAGGGACAGGGGACACCCCTCCACTTT; cdr3_aa: CASSPEGQGTPLHF; j_call: TRBJ1-6; clone_size: -; v_call: TRBV7-3; cdr3_length: 14; d_call: TRBD1
cdr3_nt: TGCAGCGTTGCAGCCGGAGGGGATGAAAAACTGTTTTTT; cdr3_aa: CSVAAGGDEKLFF; j_call: TRBJ1-4; clone_size: -; v_call: TRBV29-1; cdr3_length: 13; d_call: -
cdr3_nt: TGTGCCAGCAGCCAAGAAGGTGGAGTTGGGGGAGCTTTCTTT; cdr3_aa: CASSQEGGVGGAFF; j_call: TRBJ1-1; clone_size: -; v_call: TRBV4-2; cdr3_length: 14; d_call: -
cdr3_nt: TGCAGTGCCCTCCGGGGACAAACCTACGAGCAGTACTTC; cdr3_aa: CSALRGQTYEQYF; j_call: TRBJ2-7; clone_size: many; v_call: TRBV20-1; cdr3_length: 13; d_call: -
cdr3_nt: TGTGCCAGCAGCTTAGCGGAGTCTCAGCCCCGGGGCGAGCAGTACTTC; cdr3_aa: CASSLAESQPRGEQYF; j_call: TRBJ2-7; clone_size: -; v_call: TRBV7-2; cdr3_length: 16; d_call: -
cdr3_nt: TGTGCCAGCAAGACTCCGAACACCGGGGAGCTGTTTTTT; cdr3_aa: CASKTPNTGELFF; j_call: TRBJ2-2; clone_size: -; v_call: TRBV7-2; cdr3_length: 13; d_call: -
cdr3_nt: TGCAGCGTGAGGCCCGGGACTAGCGGACACTCCTACGAGCAGTACTTC; cdr3_aa: CSVRPGTSGHSYEQYF; j_call: TRBJ2-7; clone_size: many; v_call: TRBV29-1; cdr3_length: 16; d_call: TRBD2
cdr3_nt: TGTGCCAGCAGCTTTACGAACACTGAAGCTTTCTTT; cdr3_aa: CASSFTNTEAFF; j_call: TRBJ1-1; clone_size: many; v_call: TRBV7-2; cdr3_length: 12; d_call: -
cdr3_nt: TGTGCCACCAGTGACCTTCCGGGAACTGAAGCTTTCTTT; cdr3_aa: CATSDLPGTEAFF; j_call: TRBJ1-1; clone_size: -; v_call: TRBV24-1; cdr3_length: 13; d_call: -
cdr3_nt: TGTGCCAGCAGCTTAGGGACAGGGTGGTCTGGAAACACCATATATTTT; cdr3_aa: CASSLGTGWSGNTIYF; j_call: TRBJ1-3; clone_size: -; v_call: TRBV7-2; cdr3_length: 16; d_call: TRBD1
cdr3_nt: TGTGCCAGCAGGGGATCTGGACGGTTGAACACTGAAGCTTTCTTT; cdr3_aa: CASRGSGRLNTEAFF; j_call: TRBJ1-1; clone_size: few; v_call: TRBV25-1; cdr3_length: 15; d_call: -
cdr3_nt: TGCAGTGTTTGTTCGACCAAAGAAACTGAAGCTTTCTTT; cdr3_aa: CSVCSTKETEAFF; j_call: TRBJ1-1; clone_size: -; v_call: TRBV20-1; cdr3_length: 13; d_call: -
cdr3_nt: TGTGCCAGCAGTCCCGAGCCGGGCTCCTACGAGCAGTACTTC; cdr3_aa: CASSPEPGSYEQYF; j_call: TRBJ2-7; clone_size: many; v_call: TRBV28; cdr3_length: 14; d_call: -
cdr3_nt: TGTGCCAGCAGTCAAACAGGGGGACGGAACTATGGCTACACCTTC; cdr3_aa: CASSQTGGRNYGYTF; j_call: TRBJ1-2; clone_size: -; v_call: TRBV7-9; cdr3_length: 15; d_call: TRBD1
cdr3_nt: TGTGCCAGCAGTTTATCGGGGGGAGGTAGCACGACTCCCTACGAGCAGTACTTC; cdr3_aa: CASSLSGGGSTTPYEQYF; j_call: TRBJ2-7; clone_size: few; v_call: TRBV28; cdr3_length: 18; d_call: TRBD2
cdr3_nt: TGTGCCAGCAGTGAATATGAGGAGACCCAGTACTTC; cdr3_aa: CASSEYEETQYF; j_call: TRBJ2-5; clone_size: many; v_call: TRBV25-1; cdr3_length: 12; d_call: -
cdr3_nt: TGCAGCGCGAAGACAGGGTCAGATACGCAGTATTTT; cdr3_aa: CSAKTGSDTQYF; j_call: TRBJ2-3; clone_size: -; v_call: TRBV29-1; cdr3_length: 12; d_call: TRBD1
cdr3_nt: TGTGCCACCAGTGACCGTCCCGGGACACTTGGCTACACCTTC; cdr3_aa: CATSDRPGTLGYTF; j_call: TRBJ1-2; clone_size: -; v_call: TRBV24-1; cdr3_length: 14; d_call: -
cdr3_nt: TGTGCCAGTAGTCTTACGACTACCCTCTACGAGCAGTACTTC; cdr3_aa: CASSLTTTLYEQYF; j_call: TRBJ2-7; clone_size: few; v_call: TRBV19; cdr3_length: 14; d_call: -
cdr3_nt: TGTGCCAGCAGCTTGTGGACCGGGGAGCTGTTTTTT; cdr3_aa: CASSLWTGELFF; j_call: TRBJ2-2; clone_size: -; v_call: TRBV5-6; cdr3_length: 12; d_call: -
cdr3_nt: TGCAGTGCTAGACGCCTACAGGAAAACAATCAGCCCCAGCATTTT; cdr3_aa: CSARRLQENNQPQHF; j_call: TRBJ1-5; clone_size: many; v_call: TRBV20-1; cdr3_length: 15; d_call: -
cdr3_nt: TGTGCCAGCAGTTCTACGGACGCAACTAACTATGGCTACACCTTC; cdr3_aa: CASSSTDATNYGYTF; j_call: TRBJ1-2; clone_size: -; v_call: TRBV6-5; cdr3_length: 15; d_call: -